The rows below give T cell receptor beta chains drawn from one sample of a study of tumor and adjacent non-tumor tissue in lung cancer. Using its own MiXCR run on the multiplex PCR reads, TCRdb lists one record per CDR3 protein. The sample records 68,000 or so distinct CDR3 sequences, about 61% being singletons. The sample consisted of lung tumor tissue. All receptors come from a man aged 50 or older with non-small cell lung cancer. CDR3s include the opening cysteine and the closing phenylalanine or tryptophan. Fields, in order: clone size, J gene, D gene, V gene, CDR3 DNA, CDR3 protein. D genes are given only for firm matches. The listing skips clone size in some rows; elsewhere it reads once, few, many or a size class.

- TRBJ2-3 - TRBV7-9 TGTGCCAGCAGCCGGGACCCCGCCGATACGCAGTATTTC CASSRDPADTQYF
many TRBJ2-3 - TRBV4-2 TGTGCCAGCAGCCGCCGGGATACGCAGTATTTT CASSRRDTQYF
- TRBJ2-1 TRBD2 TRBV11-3 TGTGCCAGTAGCACCGGACTAGCGGGGTACAATGGGCAGTTCTTC CASSTGLAGYNGQFF
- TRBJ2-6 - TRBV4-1 TGCGCCAGTAGCCAAGGCCCAGGTGATGGGGCCAACGTCCTGGCTTTC CASSQGPGDGANVLAF
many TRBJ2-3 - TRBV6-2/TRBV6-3 TGTGCCAGCAGTCCCCGACAGGACACAGATACGCAGTATTTT CASSPRQDTDTQYF
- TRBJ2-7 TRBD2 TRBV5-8 TGTGCCAGCGGCACTAGCGGGAGCTCCTGCGAGCAGTACTTC CASGTSGSSCEQYF
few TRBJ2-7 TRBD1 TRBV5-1 TGCACCAGCATATATGTCGAGGGGGCCCCCTACGAGCAGTACTTC CTSIYVEGAPYEQYF
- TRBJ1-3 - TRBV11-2 TGTGCCAGCAACTTCCCCGGGGGGAACACCATACATTTT CASNFPGGNTIHF
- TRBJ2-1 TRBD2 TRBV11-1 TGTGCCAGCAGCTTAACTAGCGGGGGGTCGGCTAATGAGCAGTTCTTC CASSLTSGGSANEQFF
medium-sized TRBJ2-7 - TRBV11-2 TGTGCCAGCAGCCCAGCGTCCTACGAGCAGTACTTC CASSPASYEQYF
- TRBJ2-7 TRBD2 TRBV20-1 TGCAGTGCTATTCTTCCCGCGGGAGCCAGCAAGCAGTACTTC CSAILPAGASKQYF
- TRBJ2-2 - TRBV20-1 TGCAGTGCCCGCAGGGGACCGAGCACCGAGGAGCTGTTTTTT CSARRGPSTEELFF
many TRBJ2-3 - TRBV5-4 TGTGCCAGCAGCATTAGACCCGAGGATACGCAGTATTTT CASSIRPEDTQYF
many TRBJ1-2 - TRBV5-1 TGCGCCAGCCGCTCAGATTGGGGCCGGCGTGGCTACACCTTC CASRSDWGRRGYTF
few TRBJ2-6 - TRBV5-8 TGTGCCAGCAGCCCGGGTCACTCTGGGGCCAACGTCCTGACTTTC CASSPGHSGANVLTF
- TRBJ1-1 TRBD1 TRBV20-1 TGCAGTGTTAGAGATGTACAGGGGGCGCGGAAGCTATGGAGCACTGAAGCTTTCTTT CSVRDVQGARKLWSTEAFF
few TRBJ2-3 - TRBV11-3 TGTGCCAACAGTGTCCAGGGGGGAGATACGCAGTATTTT CANSVQGGDTQYF